This TCR beta chain was identified during a study of beta chain features in type 1 diabetes. The V and J ends lost 5 bases and 7 bases respectively, with 17 bases between them. The CDR3 has 14 amino acids. CDR1 SGHVS and CDR2 FNYEAQ come from the germline V gene. The authors reverse transcribed all of the isolated RNA, so sequencing captured expressed TCRB transcripts. TCRdb's table, derived via immunoSEQ multiplex PCR, lists solely in-frame clones and lacks some. The top ten hold 0.94% of the sample, which has over 150,000 clones, 7.8% seen once. Findings of the study overall: Shortening that was moderate but significant affected the TCRB CDR3s of Type 1 diabetes patients in all four CD4+ subsets. Diminished insertions and augmented deletions at VDJ junctions characterized type 1 diabetes patients.

It was via CD45RO/CCR7/CD25/CD127/CD95/CD27 that CD4+ naive, central memory, regulatory and stem cell-like memory cells were sorted. As concerns this clone: What it binds is not known.

This rearrangement joins TRBV7-6 to TRBJ1-2; D remains unclear. This clonotype originated in a woman aged 40 to 55 with type 1 diabetes. Input material: central memory CD4+ T cells from blood. The DNA of the CDR3 is TGTGCCAGCAGCATCTGGGCAGGAGGAGGTGGCTACACCTTC. This sequence encodes CASSIWAGGGGYTF.